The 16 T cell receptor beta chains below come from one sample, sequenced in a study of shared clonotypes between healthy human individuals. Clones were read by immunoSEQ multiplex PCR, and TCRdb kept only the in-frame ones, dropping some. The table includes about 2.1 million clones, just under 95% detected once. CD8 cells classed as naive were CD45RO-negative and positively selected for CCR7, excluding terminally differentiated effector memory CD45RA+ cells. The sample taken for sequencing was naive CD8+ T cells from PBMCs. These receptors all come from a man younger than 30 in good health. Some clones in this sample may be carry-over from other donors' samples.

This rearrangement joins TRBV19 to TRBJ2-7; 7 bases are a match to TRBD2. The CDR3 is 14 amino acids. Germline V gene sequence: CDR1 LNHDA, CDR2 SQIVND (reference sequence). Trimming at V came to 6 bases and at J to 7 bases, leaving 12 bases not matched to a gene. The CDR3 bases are TGTGCCAGTAGGACAGCAGGCGGGAGAAGTGAGCAGTACTTC. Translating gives CASRTAGGRSEQYF.

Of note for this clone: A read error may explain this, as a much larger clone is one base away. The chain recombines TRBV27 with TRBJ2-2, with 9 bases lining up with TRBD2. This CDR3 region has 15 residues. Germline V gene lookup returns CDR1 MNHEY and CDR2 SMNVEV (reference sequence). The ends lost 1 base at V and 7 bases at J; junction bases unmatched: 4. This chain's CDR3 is CASSLWASGDGELFF. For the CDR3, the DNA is TGTGCCAGCAGTTTATGGGCTAGCGGGGACGGGGAGCTGTTTTTT.

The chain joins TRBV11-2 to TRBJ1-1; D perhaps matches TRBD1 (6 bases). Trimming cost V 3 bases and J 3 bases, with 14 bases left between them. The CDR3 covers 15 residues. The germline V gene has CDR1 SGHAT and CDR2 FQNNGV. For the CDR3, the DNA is TGTGCCAGCAGCTTTCCCAGGGGCGCGGACACTGAAGCTTTCTTT. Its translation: CASSFPRGADTEAFF.

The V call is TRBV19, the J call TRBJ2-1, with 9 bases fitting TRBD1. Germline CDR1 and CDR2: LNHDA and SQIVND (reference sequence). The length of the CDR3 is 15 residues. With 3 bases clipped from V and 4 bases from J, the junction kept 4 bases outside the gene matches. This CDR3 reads CASSMGTGLYNEQFF. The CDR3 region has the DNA TGTGCCAGTAGTATGGGGACAGGGCTGTACAATGAGCAGTTCTTC.

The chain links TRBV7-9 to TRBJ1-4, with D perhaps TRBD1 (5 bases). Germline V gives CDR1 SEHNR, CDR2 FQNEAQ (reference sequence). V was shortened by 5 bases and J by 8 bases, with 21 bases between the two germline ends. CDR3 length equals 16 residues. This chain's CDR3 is CASSHRGGGLDEKLFF. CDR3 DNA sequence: TGTGCCAGCAGCCACCGGGGTGGGGGACTTGACGAAAAACTGTTTTTT.

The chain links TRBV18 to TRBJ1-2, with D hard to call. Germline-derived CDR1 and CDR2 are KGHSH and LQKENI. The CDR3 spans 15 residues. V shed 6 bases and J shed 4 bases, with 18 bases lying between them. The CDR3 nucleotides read TGTGCCAGCTCGAAACCCCGGCCAGGCGTCTATGGCTACACCTTC. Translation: CASSKPRPGVYGYTF.

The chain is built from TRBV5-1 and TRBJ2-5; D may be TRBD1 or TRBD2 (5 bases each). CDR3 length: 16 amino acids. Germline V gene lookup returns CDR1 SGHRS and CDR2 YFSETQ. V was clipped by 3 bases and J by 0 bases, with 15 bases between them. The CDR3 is CASSSARDGDQETQYF. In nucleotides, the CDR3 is TGCGCCAGCAGCTCGGCCCGGGACGGTGACCAAGAGACCCAGTACTTC. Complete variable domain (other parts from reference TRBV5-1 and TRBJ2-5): KAGVTQTPRYLIKTRGQQVTLSCSPISGHRSVSWYQQTPGQGLQFLFEYFSETQRNKGNFPGRFSGRQFSNSRSEMNVSTLELGDSALYLCASSSARDGDQETQYFGPGTRLLVL.

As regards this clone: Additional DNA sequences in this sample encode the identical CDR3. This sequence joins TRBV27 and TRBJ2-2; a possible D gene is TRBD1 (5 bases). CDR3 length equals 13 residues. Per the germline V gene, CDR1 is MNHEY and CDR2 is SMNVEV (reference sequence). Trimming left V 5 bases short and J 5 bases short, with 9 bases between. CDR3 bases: TGTGCCAGCAGTCCCCCAGGGACCGGGGAGCTGTTTTTT. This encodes CASSPPGTGELFF.

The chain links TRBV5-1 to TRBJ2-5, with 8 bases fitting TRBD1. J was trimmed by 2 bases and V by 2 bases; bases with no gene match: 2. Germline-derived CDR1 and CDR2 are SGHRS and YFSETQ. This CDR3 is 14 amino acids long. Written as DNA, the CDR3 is TGCGCCAGCAGCTTCCGACAGGGGCAAGAGACCCAGTACTTC. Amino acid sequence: CASSFRQGQETQYF.

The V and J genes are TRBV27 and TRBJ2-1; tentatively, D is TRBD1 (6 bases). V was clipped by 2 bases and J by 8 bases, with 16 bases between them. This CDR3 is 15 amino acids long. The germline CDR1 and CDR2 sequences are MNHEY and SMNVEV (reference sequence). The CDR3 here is CASSLGDRSADEQFF. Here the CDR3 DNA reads TGTGCCAGCAGTTTAGGAGACAGGAGTGCCGATGAGCAGTTCTTC.

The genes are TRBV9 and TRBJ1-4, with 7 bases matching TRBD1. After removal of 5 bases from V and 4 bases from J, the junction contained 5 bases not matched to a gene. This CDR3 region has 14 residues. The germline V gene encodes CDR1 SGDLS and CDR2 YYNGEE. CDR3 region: CASSRQGYNEKLFF. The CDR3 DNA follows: TGTGCCAGCAGTCGACAGGGCTATAATGAAAAACTGTTTTTT.

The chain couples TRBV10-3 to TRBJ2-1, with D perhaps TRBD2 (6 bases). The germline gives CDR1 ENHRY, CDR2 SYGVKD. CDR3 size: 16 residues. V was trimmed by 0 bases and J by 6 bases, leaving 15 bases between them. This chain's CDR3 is CAISESLGGDFNEQFF. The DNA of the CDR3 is TGTGCCATCAGTGAGTCGTTGGGGGGAGACTTCAATGAGCAGTTCTTC.

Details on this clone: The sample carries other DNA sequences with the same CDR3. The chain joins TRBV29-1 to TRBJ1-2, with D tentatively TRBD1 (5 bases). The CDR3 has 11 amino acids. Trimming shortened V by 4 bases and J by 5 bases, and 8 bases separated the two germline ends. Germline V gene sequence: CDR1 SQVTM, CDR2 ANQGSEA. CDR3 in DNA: TGCAGCGTTGGTGGGGGGTATGGCTACACCTTC. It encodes CSVGGGYGYTF.

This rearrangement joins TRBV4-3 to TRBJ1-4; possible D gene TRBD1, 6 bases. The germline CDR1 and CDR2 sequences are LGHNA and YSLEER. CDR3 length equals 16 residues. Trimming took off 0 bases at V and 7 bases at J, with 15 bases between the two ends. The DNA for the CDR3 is TGCGCCAGCAGCCAAGATCGGTTACAGGGAAGTGAAAAACTGTTTTTT. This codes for CASSQDRLQGSEKLFF.

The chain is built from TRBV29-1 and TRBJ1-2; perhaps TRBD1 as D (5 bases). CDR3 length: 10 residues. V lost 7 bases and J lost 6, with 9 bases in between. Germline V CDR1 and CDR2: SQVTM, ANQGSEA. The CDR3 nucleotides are TGCAGCGCCCGAGGGGATGGCTACACCTTC. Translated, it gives CSARGDGYTF.

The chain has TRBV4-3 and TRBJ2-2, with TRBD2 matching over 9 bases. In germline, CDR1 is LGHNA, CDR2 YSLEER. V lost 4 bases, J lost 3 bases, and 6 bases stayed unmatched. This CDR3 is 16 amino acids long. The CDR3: CASSLSIAGDTGELFF. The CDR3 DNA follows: TGCGCCAGCAGCCTTTCAATAGCGGGAGACACCGGGGAGCTGTTTTTT.